The TCR beta chain described here comes from a study of blood T cell repertoires in COVID-19. Study context: Samples of COVID-19 (acute and convalescent) were obtained from the United States, Italy and Spain.

Some clones are missing from TCRdb's copy, which holds only in-frame ones; the method was immunoSEQ multiplex PCR. The sample records roughly 320,000 clones, 85% to 90% being singletons. Germline CDR1 MDHEN, CDR2 SYDVKM. V shed 0 bases, J shed 4 bases, and the junction held 10 bases outside the gene matches. This CDR3 contains 18 residues. The gene calls are TRBV28 and TRBJ1-5, with TRBD1 identical over 9 bases. The TCR was taken from a woman aged 45-59 years with COVID-19, enrolled during active disease. Sample: peripheral blood. In DNA, the CDR3 is TGTGCCAGCAGTTTATGGGGAACAGGGGGCGGACGGAATCAGCCCCAGCATTTT. Encoded protein: CASSLWGTGGGRNQPQHF.